This T cell receptor (beta chain) was found in a study of vaccination and CD4 T cells after COVID-19. The sample's treatment: approximately 9-day PBMC culture with coronavirus spike peptide pools or control peptides (ViraFEST assay). Cultured CD4+ T cells had their DNA profiled by the Oncomine TCR Beta short-read assay. Genomic DNA extraction was carried out from cultured CD4+ T cells. MiXCR was run by TCRdb on the PCR reads, yielding one entry per CDR3 protein. The table records 12,000 or so distinct CDR3 sequences, approximately 58% of them present only once. Comment on this clonotype: What it binds is unknown.

The sequencing sample was made of CD4+ T cells from blood, cultured in vitro. The origin of this receptor is a human donor who had recovered from COVID-19.

The CDR3 nucleotides read TGTGCCAGCAGTTACGGTTACAATGAGCAGTTCTTC. Encoded protein: CASSYGYNEQFF. The rearrangement uses TRBV6-5 and TRBJ2-1; D uncertain. CDR3 length equals 12 residues. V lost 2 bases, J lost 4 bases, and 3 bases lay in between. The germline V gene encodes CDR1 MNHEY and CDR2 SVGAGI.